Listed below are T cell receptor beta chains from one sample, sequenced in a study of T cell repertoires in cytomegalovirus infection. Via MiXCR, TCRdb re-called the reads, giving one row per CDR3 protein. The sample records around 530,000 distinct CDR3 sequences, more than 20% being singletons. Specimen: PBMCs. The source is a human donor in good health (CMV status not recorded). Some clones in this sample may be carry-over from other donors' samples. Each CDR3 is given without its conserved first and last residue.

ASSLGASTNEKLF,TRBV7-8,TRBJ1-4
ASSLPSGAQETQY,TRBV5-3,TRBJ2-5
ASKPPRLYYGYT,TRBV7-2,TRBJ1-2
ASSLGFYGYT,TRBV5-4,TRBJ1-2
ASSITRSAGNLYGYT,TRBV19,TRBJ1-2
ASTTSAKF,TRBV9,TRBJ2-1
ATSRHQESPDTQY,TRBV15,TRBJ2-3
ASSFRLASNEQF,TRBV5-6,TRBJ2-1
ASRSTGGGETQY,TRBV12-3/TRBV12-4,TRBJ2-5
ASNTPTHGELF,TRBV7-2,TRBJ2-2
SGTTGGEETQY,TRBV20-1,TRBJ2-5
ATSSGLAGGPPYNEQF,TRBV15,TRBJ2-1
ASSPTPLAGEYEQY,TRBV7-6,TRBJ2-7
ASMGQGFSGANVLT,TRBV28,TRBJ2-6
ASSYSGGNTGELF,TRBV6-6,TRBJ2-2
ASSPNSGLLDGELF,TRBV18,TRBJ2-2
SATQGWADSGANVLT,TRBV29-1,TRBJ2-6
ASRLLISGNTIY,TRBV4-1,TRBJ1-3
ASSFGSETQY,TRBV7-9,TRBJ2-5
SVDRDTEAF,TRBV29-1,TRBJ1-1
ASSLTGILNNEKLF,TRBV5-4,TRBJ1-4
SARGTVDEKLF,TRBV20-1,TRBJ1-4
SVVPVRPEAF,TRBV29-1,TRBJ1-1
ASALGAFTGELF,TRBV6-1,TRBJ2-2
ASSALVKGAAYEQY,TRBV2,TRBJ2-7
SARDRQGVYEQY,TRBV20-1,TRBJ2-7
ASSPAGSSNQPQH,TRBV7-9,TRBJ1-5
ASNLRGGETQY,TRBV28,TRBJ2-5
ASSYWNRTSGTYNEQF,TRBV6-6,TRBJ2-1
ASSLIFRTGANTEAF,TRBV12-3/TRBV12-4,TRBJ1-1
ASSYNRDRGVEQY,TRBV7-1,TRBJ2-7
SLSEGQETQY,TRBV29-1,TRBJ2-5
ASSHQNSPETQY,TRBV7-9,TRBJ2-5
AISESGGADTQY,TRBV10-3,TRBJ2-3
ASSQERQGGYT,TRBV4-1,TRBJ1-2
SARDMTSGTDTQY,TRBV20-1,TRBJ2-3
ASRLAGVNEQF,TRBV6-2/TRBV6-3,TRBJ2-1
ASSQENGRADNEQF,TRBV4-1,TRBJ2-1
ASSYSTSQGFFYEQY,TRBV6-2/TRBV6-3,TRBJ2-7
ASSMRDRGYGYT,TRBV19,TRBJ1-2
ASRPRQGDYGYT,TRBV4-1,TRBJ1-2
ASSRARSGTHSYEQY,TRBV6-5,TRBJ2-7
ASSEALSLSRAF,TRBV2,TRBJ1-1
ASSLPGGRETQY,TRBV7-9,TRBJ2-5
ASSYWLAGANTGELF,TRBV6-6,TRBJ2-2
ASSQSSGTGYGYT,TRBV4-1,TRBJ1-2
ASSLSGAGELF,TRBV7-2,TRBJ2-2
ASSYSIGGRAYNEQF,TRBV6-6,TRBJ2-1
ASGFMGLADYNEQF,TRBV12-5,TRBJ2-1
ASTYPPGSGAYNEQF,TRBV5-8,TRBJ2-1
ASSSTFPKWDNQPQH,TRBV6-2/TRBV6-3,TRBJ1-5
ASSPNRATEAF,TRBV18,TRBJ1-1
ASSLEGRTNYGYT,TRBV7-2,TRBJ1-2
ALSGTGRGPNNEQF,TRBV19,TRBJ2-1
ASRFLARGTYEQY,TRBV7-2,TRBJ2-7